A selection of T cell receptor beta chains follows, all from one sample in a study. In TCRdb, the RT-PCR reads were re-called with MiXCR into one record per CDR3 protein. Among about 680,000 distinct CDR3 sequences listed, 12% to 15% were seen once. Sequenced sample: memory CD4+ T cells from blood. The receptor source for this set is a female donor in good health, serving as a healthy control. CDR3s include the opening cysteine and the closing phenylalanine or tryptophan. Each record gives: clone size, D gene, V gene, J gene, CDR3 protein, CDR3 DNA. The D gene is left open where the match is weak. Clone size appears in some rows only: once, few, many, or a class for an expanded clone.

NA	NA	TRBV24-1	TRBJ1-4	CATSDPGHNEKLFF	TGTGCCACCAGTGATCCGGGGCACAATGAAAAACTGTTTTTT
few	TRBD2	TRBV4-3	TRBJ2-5	CASSQGGLETQYF	TGCGCCAGCAGCCAGGGAGGGTTAGAGACCCAGTACTTC
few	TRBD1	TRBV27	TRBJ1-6	CASSPYSGQGSNSPLHF	TGTGCCAGCAGTCCGTACTCCGGACAGGGTTCCAATTCACCCCTCCACTTT
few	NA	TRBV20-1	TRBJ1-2	CSARPGQLQGGYTF	TGCAGTGCTAGGCCCGGACAGCTCCAGGGGGGCTACACCTTC
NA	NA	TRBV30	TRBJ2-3	CAWSIGVRTDTQYF	TGTGCCTGGAGTATAGGGGTTCGCACAGATACGCAGTATTTT
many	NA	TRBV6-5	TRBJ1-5	CASTSGDRSNQPQHF	TGTGCCAGCACATCAGGGGATCGGAGCAATCAGCCCCAGCATTTT
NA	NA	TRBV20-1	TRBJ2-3	CSAGGSSTDTQYF	TGCAGTGCTGGGGGGTCTAGCACAGATACGCAGTATTTT
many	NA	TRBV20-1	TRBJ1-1	CSASIQNTEAFF	TGCAGTGCTAGTATACAGAACACTGAAGCTTTCTTT
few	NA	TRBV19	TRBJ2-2	CASSPRKGNTGELFF	TGTGCCAGTAGCCCAAGGAAGGGGAACACCGGGGAGCTGTTTTTT
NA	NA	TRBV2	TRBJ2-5	CASRRMTYQETQYF	TGTGCCAGCAGAAGAATGACTTATCAAGAGACCCAGTACTTC
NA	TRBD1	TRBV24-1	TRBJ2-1	CATSVRGPSYNEQFF	TGTGCCACCAGTGTCAGGGGGCCTTCCTACAATGAGCAGTTCTTC
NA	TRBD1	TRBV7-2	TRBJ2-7	CASTRQGENYEQYF	TGTGCCAGCACCCGACAGGGGGAAAACTACGAGCAGTACTTC
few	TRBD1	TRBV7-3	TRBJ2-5	CASSVGQRGTQYF	TGTGCCAGCAGCGTGGGACAGCGCGGGACCCAGTACTTC
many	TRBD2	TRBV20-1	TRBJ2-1	CSASTSGNRNEQFF	TGCAGTGCCTCTACTAGCGGGAACCGGAATGAGCAGTTCTTC
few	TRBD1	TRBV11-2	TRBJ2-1	CASSRKQGDFDNEQFF	TGTGCCAGCAGTCGAAAACAGGGGGATTTTGACAATGAGCAGTTCTTC
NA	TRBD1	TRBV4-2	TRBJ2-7	CASSQEGGLAGGTYEQYF	TGTGCCAGCAGCCAAGAAGGGGGCCTGGCAGGGGGCACCTACGAGCAGTACTTC
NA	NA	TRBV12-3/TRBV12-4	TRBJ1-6	CASRPNSYNSPLHF	TGTGCCAGCAGACCGAATTCCTATAATTCACCCCTCCACTTT
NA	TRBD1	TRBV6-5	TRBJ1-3	CASSGQGGSGNTIYF	TGTGCCAGCAGTGGACAGGGGGGATCTGGAAACACCATATATTTT
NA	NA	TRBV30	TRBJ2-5	CAWSATWETQYF	TGTGCCTGGAGTGCTACTTGGGAGACCCAGTACTTC
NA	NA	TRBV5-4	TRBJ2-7	CASSSPGTSMYEQYF	TGTGCCAGCAGCTCCCCCGGGACCTCCATGTACGAGCAGTACTTC
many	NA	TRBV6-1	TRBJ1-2	CASSESMRVANYGYTF	TGTGCCAGCAGTGAATCCATGAGGGTAGCTAACTATGGCTACACCTTC
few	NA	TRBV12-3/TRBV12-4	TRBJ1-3	CASSLGMAGNTIYF	TGTGCCAGCAGTTTAGGGATGGCTGGAAACACCATATATTTT
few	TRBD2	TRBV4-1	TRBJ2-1	CASSQDLRTSDKSGSEQFF	TGCGCCAGCAGCCAAGATCTCCGGACTAGCGATAAGAGTGGAAGTGAGCAGTTCTTC
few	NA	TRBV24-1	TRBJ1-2	CATSDSDGTANYGYTF	TGTGCCACCAGTGACTCAGACGGGACGGCGAACTATGGCTACACCTTC
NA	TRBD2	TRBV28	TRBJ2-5	CASSLRTSGISQETQYF	TGTGCCAGCAGTTTACGGACTAGCGGGATCAGCCAAGAGACCCAGTACTTC
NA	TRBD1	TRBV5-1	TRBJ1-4	CASSLGQGLNEKLFF	TGCGCCAGCAGCTTGGGACAGGGGCTGAACGAAAAACTGTTTTTT
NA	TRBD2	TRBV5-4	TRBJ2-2	CASSLGLSKREATGELFF	TGTGCCAGCAGCTTGGGCCTCTCCAAGCGGGAGGCCACCGGGGAGCTGTTTTTT
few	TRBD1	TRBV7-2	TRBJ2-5	CASSISRGETQYF	TGTGCCAGCAGCATCTCCAGGGGGGAGACCCAGTACTTC
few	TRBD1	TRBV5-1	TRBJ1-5	CASRPSGQSNQPQHF	TGCGCCAGCCGCCCGTCGGGACAGAGCAATCAGCCCCAGCATTTT
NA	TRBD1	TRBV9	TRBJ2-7	CASSVDSGGNYEQYF	TGTGCCAGCAGCGTAGACTCAGGGGGTAACTACGAGCAGTACTTC
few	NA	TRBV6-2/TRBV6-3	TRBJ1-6	CAAAGDPYNSPLHF	TGTGCGGCGGCGGGGGACCCCTATAATTCACCCCTCCACTTT
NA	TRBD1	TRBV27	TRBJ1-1	CASSLRTGGWGTEAFF	TGTGCCAGCAGTTTAAGGACAGGGGGCTGGGGCACTGAAGCTTTCTTT
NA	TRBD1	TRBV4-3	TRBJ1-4	CASSLQAGGDEKLFF	TGCGCCAGCAGCCTCCAGGCAGGGGGCGATGAAAAACTGTTTTTT
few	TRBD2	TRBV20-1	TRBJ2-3	CSASSGRGGYF	TGCAGTGCATCAAGCGGGAGGGGGGGGTATTTT
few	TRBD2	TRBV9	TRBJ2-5	CASSGGLAGMTETQYF	TGTGCCAGCAGCGGCGGACTAGCGGGAATGACGGAGACCCAGTACTTC
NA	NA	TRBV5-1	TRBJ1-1	CASSLAGVGRDTEAFF	TGCGCCAGCAGCTTAGCAGGGGTGGGGAGAGACACTGAAGCTTTCTTT
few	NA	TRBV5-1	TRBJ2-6	CASTRTGANVLTF	TGCGCCAGCACCCGGACAGGGGCCAACGTCCTGACTTTC
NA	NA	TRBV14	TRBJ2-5	CASSQHRAQETQYF	TGTGCCAGCAGCCAGCACAGGGCACAGGAGACCCAGTACTTC
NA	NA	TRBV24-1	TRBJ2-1	CATSGPWGTKQFF	TGTGCCACCAGTGGCCCCTGGGGTACTAAGCAGTTCTTC
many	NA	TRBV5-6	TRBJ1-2	CASSPQGMDYGYTF	TGTGCCAGCAGCCCACAGGGTATGGACTATGGCTACACCTTC
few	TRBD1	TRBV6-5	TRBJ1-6	CASRETGRSPLHF	TGTGCCAGCAGAGAGACAGGGAGATCACCCCTCCACTTT
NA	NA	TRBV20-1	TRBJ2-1	CSAEGALFTSELYNEQFF	TGCAGTGCTGAGGGGGCTCTATTCACTAGCGAGCTCTACAATGAGCAGTTCTTC
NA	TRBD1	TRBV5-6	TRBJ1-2	CASSLGLQGTANYGYTF	TGTGCCAGCAGTTTGGGACTACAGGGGACGGCTAACTATGGCTACACCTTC
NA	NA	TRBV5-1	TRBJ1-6	CASSLVGGDNSPLHF	TGCGCCAGCAGCTTGGTGGGGGGAGATAATTCACCCCTCCACTTT